This T cell receptor beta chain emerged from a study of shared clonotypes between healthy human individuals (dated by TCRdb to 2020 to 2021). Regarding the complete study: The cohort comprised a couple of women and three men aged 18 to 49 years. For each donor, CD4 naive and CD4 memory were each run on three plates, CD8 naive on two plates, and CD8 memory on one plate. The study deeply sequenced blood TCR repertoires of about 5 healthy adults to estimate repertoire size and the extent of clonotype sharing between individuals. To increase sequencing depth and limit assay-specific biases, TCR repertoire library preparation and sequencing were carried out by different laboratories using diverse techniques. Between about 0.85 and 10 billion PBMCs per donor were obtained by leukapheresis.

General conclusions and limits of the study: Clonotypes shared by all four sorted-subset donors showed higher generation probabilities than non-shared clonotypes. Rarefaction of sorted-subset datasets indicated incomplete sequencing despite the large sequencing depth. Naive subsets generally had larger estimated clonotype richness than memory subsets did. Because the study included only a small number of donors, the genetic and exposure-history diversity represented was limited. Across four donors, around 5.4% of naive CD4, 3% to 4% of naive CD8, roughly 2.2% of memory CD4, and approximately 0.42% of memory CD8 clonotypes were shared. Based on pairwise subsampling, the degree of clonotype sharing among donors was expected to be affected by sequencing depth. Only blood was sampled, and tissue TCR repertoires likely differ from those in blood.

Note on this clone: The clone's antigen remains unknown. No base qualities exist here, and no much larger clone lies one base off it.

Donors were healthy HIV-negative adults with no recently reported acute infections or vaccinations. Every donor was a Caucasian adult residing in Nashville, Tennessee, USA. CD4+ T cells were enriched through magnetic negative selection, after which naive cells were positively selected on CD45RA and the remaining negative fraction served as the memory subset. After blood collection by leukapheresis, PBMCs were isolated using Ficoll-Histopaque density gradient centrifugation and then cryopreserved in the vapor phase of liquid nitrogen. Analytical flow cytometry was used to check the purity and quantity of each magnetically sorted T cell population. Genomic DNA was isolated from each sorted fraction and quantified by UV absorbance on a Nanodrop 2000c. Using the deep immunoSEQ assay, multiplex PCR amplified TCR CDR3 regions from genomic DNA. For each cell subset, the extracted genomic DNA was distributed evenly across all wells of several immunoSEQ 96-well plates, and each plate served as one replicate. For sorted subsets, about 200 ng genomic DNA, equal to 25,000 to 35,000 T cell genomes, was loaded into each replicate PCR. The purified libraries were quantified using a Qubit 3.0 fluorometer, sized with a Bioanalyzer 2100, and then quantified again using the KAPA Library Quantification kit. Every immunoSEQ 96-well plate was sequenced on a dedicated single-read 150-cycle Illumina NextSeq 550 flow cell. The original pipeline was this. Because the immunoSEQ output held only junctional sequences and lacked quality scores, the filtering could not match the filtering applied to full-length reads. Sequences were annotated with PyIR, a Python wrapper for IgBLAST v1.9, using IMGT germline references to assign V/J genes and CDR3. Reads were removed for weak V/J assignments (E-value above 1e-6), missing CDR3, stop codons, out-of-frame junctions, or ambiguous translated residues. V3J clonotypes were defined by identical inferred V gene, J gene, and CDR3 amino acid sequence. Percentage overlap between repertoires was computed as shared unique clonotypes divided by the size of the smaller repertoire. Three approaches were used to assess repertoire richness: RTK rarefaction, the Chao1 estimator, and Recon v2.1 estimates of unobserved clonotypes. Generation probabilities for all TCRbeta clonotypes obtained by the gDNA method from four donors were computed using OLGA. TCRdb limited this immuneACCESS table to in-frame rearrangements with V and J called. A share of clones is missing; checked studies link under half to unresolved V genes, and the rest is unexplained. V, J and clone size reflect that table, while D and trimming were determined from the DNA. The sample table records 2 million to 2.5 million clones; approximately 94% of these occur just once. The ten largest make up 0.13% of the sample.

From the cysteine through the phenylalanine, the CDR3 covers 15 amino acids. Only the CDR3 region is kept as DNA, spanning 45 bases read in frame from base 1. Trimming accounts for 3 bases at V and 6 bases at J, while the number of junction bases matched to no gene is 8. Reading the germline V gene gives CDR1 MGHDK and CDR2 SYGVNS. This receptor was obtained from a man aged 18 to 30 in good health. Sequencing was carried out using naive CD4+ T cells sorted from blood. The intended sense of this specimen's cell subset or site label: CD45RA+ positively selected. The V and J segments used are TRBV25-1 and TRBJ1-2; 9 central bases correspond to TRBD1. The CDR3 protein is CASSEPGQGMHGYTF. The nucleotides read TGTGCCAGCAGTGAGCCGGGACAGGGAATGCATGGCTACACCTTC.